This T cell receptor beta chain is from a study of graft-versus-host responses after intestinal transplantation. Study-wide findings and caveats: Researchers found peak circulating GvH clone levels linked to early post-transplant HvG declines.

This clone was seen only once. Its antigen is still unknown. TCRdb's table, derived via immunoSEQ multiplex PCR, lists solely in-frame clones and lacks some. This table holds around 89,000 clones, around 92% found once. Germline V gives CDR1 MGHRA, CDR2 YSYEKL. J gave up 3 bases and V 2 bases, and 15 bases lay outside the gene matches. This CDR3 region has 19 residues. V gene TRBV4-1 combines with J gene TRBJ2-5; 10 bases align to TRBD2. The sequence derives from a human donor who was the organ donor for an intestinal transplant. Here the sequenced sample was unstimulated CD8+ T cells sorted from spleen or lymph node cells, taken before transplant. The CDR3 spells CASSQRLGLASQLEETQYF. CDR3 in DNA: TGCGCCAGCAGCCAAAGGTTGGGACTAGCGAGCCAGTTGGAAGAGACCCAGTACTTC.